Listed below are T cell receptor beta chains from one sample, sequenced in a study of blood T cell repertoires in COVID-19. Measured with immunoSEQ multiplex PCR; TCRdb has only the in-frame clones, and not every one. The sample includes some 130,000 clones, over 60% of them seen just once. Sequencing was done on a sample of peripheral blood. These receptors came from a woman in her 70s with acute or convalescent COVID-19. CDR3s include the opening cysteine and the closing phenylalanine or tryptophan. The order of the fields is V gene, J gene, CDR3 protein.

v_gene: TRBV19; j_gene: TRBJ2-7; CDR3aa: CASSILTSGPQYF
v_gene: TRBV28; j_gene: TRBJ2-1; CDR3aa: CASSLNYGSGDEQFF
v_gene: TRBV6-5; j_gene: TRBJ2-7; CDR3aa: CASSPGRGNEQYF
v_gene: TRBV6-2/TRBV6-3; j_gene: TRBJ1-5; CDR3aa: CASSYPSQGDQPQHF
v_gene: TRBV6-5; j_gene: TRBJ2-7; CDR3aa: CASSYGGATEQYF
v_gene: TRBV18; j_gene: TRBJ1-5; CDR3aa: CASSAGDGNQPQHF
v_gene: TRBV5-4; j_gene: TRBJ2-1; CDR3aa: CASSRLAGASSYNEQFF
v_gene: TRBV6-5; j_gene: TRBJ1-4; CDR3aa: CASGIGGLREKLFF
v_gene: TRBV7-2; j_gene: TRBJ1-3; CDR3aa: CASSLGQSGNTIYF
v_gene: TRBV7-2; j_gene: TRBJ1-1; CDR3aa: CASSFDRMNTEAFF
v_gene: TRBV7-9; j_gene: TRBJ1-2; CDR3aa: CASSLESRGYTF
v_gene: TRBV11-2; j_gene: TRBJ2-7; CDR3aa: CASSLLAGRVSYEQYF
v_gene: TRBV18; j_gene: TRBJ2-5; CDR3aa: CASSRDRGRKETQYF
v_gene: TRBV4-1; j_gene: TRBJ2-1; CDR3aa: CASSQDPSGGYNEQFF
v_gene: TRBV9; j_gene: TRBJ2-2; CDR3aa: CASGGAGGSRGGELFF
v_gene: TRBV7-9; j_gene: TRBJ2-1; CDR3aa: CASSLDLRQEQFF
v_gene: TRBV7-8; j_gene: TRBJ1-5; CDR3aa: CASSLGRTGIPFRQPQHF
v_gene: TRBV28; j_gene: TRBJ1-2; CDR3aa: CASSLQRVYGYTF
v_gene: TRBV19; j_gene: TRBJ2-7; CDR3aa: CASRPTGTYEQYF
v_gene: TRBV6-4; j_gene: TRBJ2-4; CDR3aa: CASSERQGWDKNIQYF
v_gene: TRBV6-2/TRBV6-3; j_gene: TRBJ2-1; CDR3aa: CASSYGTVYNEQFF
v_gene: TRBV28; j_gene: TRBJ1-5; CDR3aa: CASSFQGASNQPQHF
v_gene: TRBV19; j_gene: TRBJ1-5; CDR3aa: CASSPLRGISNQPQHF
v_gene: TRBV25-1; j_gene: TRBJ2-3; CDR3aa: CASSDQGTDTQYF
v_gene: TRBV19; j_gene: TRBJ1-4; CDR3aa: CASSIFLDPFNRDEKLFF
v_gene: TRBV9; j_gene: TRBJ2-1; CDR3aa: CASSVELAGAIRNEQFF
v_gene: TRBV2; j_gene: TRBJ1-6; CDR3aa: CASSAAGGSPLHF
v_gene: TRBV27; j_gene: TRBJ2-7; CDR3aa: CASAPLQGVVHEQYF
v_gene: TRBV6-1; j_gene: TRBJ1-6; CDR3aa: CASSDLPSSPLHF
v_gene: TRBV6-6; j_gene: TRBJ1-4; CDR3aa: CASRFLRDRVNEKLFF
v_gene: TRBV19; j_gene: TRBJ2-2; CDR3aa: CASSDRNTGELFF
v_gene: TRBV4-3; j_gene: TRBJ2-3; CDR3aa: CASSQDGTSGGAPDTQYF
v_gene: TRBV18; j_gene: TRBJ1-6; CDR3aa: CASSPQAPGPVKAPLHF
v_gene: TRBV2; j_gene: TRBJ1-1; CDR3aa: CASIPARGRKAFF
v_gene: TRBV27; j_gene: TRBJ1-5; CDR3aa: CASSLTGPNQPQHF
v_gene: TRBV19; j_gene: TRBJ2-1; CDR3aa: CASSIRDTRNEQFF
v_gene: TRBV7-2; j_gene: TRBJ2-1; CDR3aa: CASSLDYPSYNEQFF
v_gene: TRBV3-1/TRBV3-2; j_gene: TRBJ2-1; CDR3aa: CASSSLAGEVGSVQFF
v_gene: TRBV18; j_gene: TRBJ2-7; CDR3aa: CASSPTSYEQYF
v_gene: TRBV12-3/TRBV12-4; j_gene: TRBJ1-2; CDR3aa: CASSLGRGSGYTF
v_gene: TRBV21-1; j_gene: TRBJ2-4; CDR3aa: CASSKTVSGGKNIQYF
v_gene: TRBV27; j_gene: TRBJ1-2; CDR3aa: CASRPFGRANYGYTF
v_gene: TRBV10-3; j_gene: TRBJ2-3; CDR3aa: CAIASGTSTDTQYF
v_gene: TRBV6-5; j_gene: TRBJ2-1; CDR3aa: CASRLGTSNWSEQFF
v_gene: TRBV6-2/TRBV6-3; j_gene: TRBJ2-7; CDR3aa: CASSYSGRVAYEQYF
v_gene: TRBV30; j_gene: TRBJ2-1; CDR3aa: CAWSVGGEQFF
v_gene: TRBV7-9; j_gene: TRBJ2-6; CDR3aa: CAARDGANVLTF